Presented here are 14 T cell receptor beta chains from one specimen sequenced in a study of T cell responses to AZD1222 COVID-19 vaccine. The repertoire was sequenced with immunoSEQ multiplex PCR; TCRdb's copy has only in-frame clones and lacks some. The profile shows 150,000 to 200,000 clones, 85% to 90% of them singletons. The sequences come from peripheral blood, collected 28 days after the second dose of the MenACWY control vaccine. The receptors stem from an adult who received the MenACWY meningococcal vaccine as a control.

This sequence joins TRBV29-1 and TRBJ2-2; TRBD2 aligns across 10 bases. CDR3 length: 14 amino acids. Per the germline V gene, CDR1 is SQVTM and CDR2 is ANQGSEA. V was clipped by 5 bases and J by 4 bases; unmatched bases: 4. CDR3 sequence reads: CSVITSGATGELFF. In DNA form, the CDR3 reads TGCAGCGTTATAACTAGCGGGGCCACCGGGGAGCTGTTTTTT.

V is TRBV11-1 and J is TRBJ2-7; D unclear. Trimming took 4 bases from V and 2 from J, leaving 3 bases between them. This CDR3 spans 11 amino acids. The germline V gene encodes CDR1 SGHAT and CDR2 FQDESV (reference sequence). The CDR3 DNA is TGTGCCAGCAGCTCCCCCTACGAGCAGTACTTC. Translating it yields CASSSPYEQYF.

This clone showed up just once. The chain carries TRBV27 and TRBJ1-4; unclear D gene. In germline, CDR1 is MNHEY, CDR2 SMNVEV (reference sequence). The CDR3 runs 15 residues. With 5 bases removed from V and 7 bases from J, the gap between germline ends came to 17 bases. The CDR3 DNA sequence: TGTGCCAGCAGTCGGTCGACTCACCTGGGTGAAAAACTGTTTTTT. It codes for CASSRSTHLGEKLFF.

The V gene is TRBV28, the J gene TRBJ2-1; D is perhaps TRBD1 (6 bases). Trimming stripped 5 bases from V and 0 bases from J, with 8 bases between. The CDR3 extends over 14 amino acids. Germline lookup yields CDR1 MDHEN and CDR2 SYDVKM. The CDR3 DNA reads TGTGCCAGCAGTGACAGGAGCTCCTACAATGAGCAGTTCTTC. It codes for CASSDRSSYNEQFF.

The J gene is TRBJ2-6, the V gene TRBV4-1; D gene ambiguous. Germline assignment: CDR1 MGHRA and CDR2 YSYEKL. V was pared by 4 bases and J by 4 bases, with 17 bases between. The CDR3 runs 17 residues. The CDR3 DNA sequence: TGCGCCAGCAGCCTTGGATCTCCTCGGCAAGGGGCCAACGTCCTGACTTTC. As protein: CASSLGSPRQGANVLTF.

The chain has TRBV6-5 and TRBJ2-4, with unresolved D. V lost 4 bases to trimming and J lost 2 bases, with 12 bases between them. The germline CDR1 and CDR2 sequences are MNHEY and SVGAGI. The CDR3 is 15 residues long. CDR3 amino acids: CASSSLTTPKNIQYF. In DNA form, the CDR3 reads TGTGCCAGCAGTTCCCTTACGACACCCAAAAACATTCAGTACTTC.

Regarding this clone: At one of its ends the junction is not consistent with the germline gene, which may arise from a read error. The CDR3 region is CASRTSLGRSHEQYF. CDR3 bases: TGTGCCAGCAGAACCTCCTTGGGACGCTCCCACGAGCAGTACTTC. The V gene is TRBV28, the J gene TRBJ2-7; perhaps D is TRBD1 or TRBD2 (5 bases each). Germline V gives CDR1 MDHEN, CDR2 SYDVKM. This CDR3 spans 15 amino acids. Filled out from reference TRBV28 and TRBJ2-7, the complete variable domain reads DVKVTQSSRYLVKRTGEKVFLECVQDMDHENMFWYRQDPGLGLRLIYFSYDVKMKEKGDIPEGYSVSREKKERFSLILESASTNQTSMYLCASRTSLGRSHEQYFGPGTRLTVT.

The chain joins TRBV19 to TRBJ1-5, with 7 bases identical to TRBD1. This CDR3 is 16 amino acids long. CDR1 and CDR2 from the germline V gene are LNHDA and SQIVND (reference sequence). Germline trimming cut 4 bases from V and 2 bases from J; bases unmatched to any gene: 8. CDR3 residues: CASSTRPDRRNQPQHF. CDR3 coding DNA: TGTGCCAGTAGTACCCGACCGGACAGGCGCAATCAGCCCCAGCATTTT.

The chain uses TRBV3-1 (or the pseudogene TRBV3-2) and TRBJ1-1; D is uncertain. The germline V gene encodes CDR1 LGHDT and CDR2 YNNKEL (reference sequence). The CDR3 runs 15 residues. With 2 bases removed from V and 1 base from J, the gap between germline ends came to 11 bases. The CDR3 bases are TGTGCCAGCAGCCAATCACCCGCATCGAACACTGAAGCTTTCTTT. Its translation: CASSQSPASNTEAFF.

The rearrangement joins TRBV28 to TRBJ2-1; the D gene is possibly TRBD1 (5 bases). In germline, CDR1 is MDHEN, CDR2 SYDVKM. Between the trimmed V and J ends, which lost 8 bases and 1 base, there was a span of 15 bases. The CDR3 has 15 amino acids. The CDR3, as DNA: TGTGCCAGCCAGGACAACACAAGGTCCTACAATGAGCAGTTCTTC. The encoded protein is CASQDNTRSYNEQFF. Full variable domain (missing parts from reference TRBV28 and TRBJ2-1): DVKVTQSSRYLVKRTGEKVFLECVQDMDHENMFWYRQDPGLGLRLIYFSYDVKMKEKGDIPEGYSVSREKKERFSLILESASTNQTSMYLCASQDNTRSYNEQFFGPGTRLTVL.

The V call is TRBV2, the J call TRBJ2-7; TRBD2 is a possible D gene (5 bases). This CDR3 has 13 residues. Germline V gene data show CDR1 as SNHLY and CDR2 as FYNNEI. Trimming removed 3 bases at V and 3 bases at J, with 9 bases between. Here the CDR3 reads CASSEDSYYEQYF. DNA of the CDR3: TGTGCCAGCAGTGAGGACTCATACTACGAGCAGTACTTC. Full variable domain (remainder filled in from reference TRBV2 and TRBJ2-7): EPEVTQTPSHQVTQMGQEVILRCVPISNHLYFYWYRQILGQKVEFLVSFYNNEISEKSEIFDDQFSVERPDGSNFTLKIRSTKLEDSAMYFCASSEDSYYEQYFGPGTRLTVT.

V gene TRBV5-1 combines with J gene TRBJ2-7; D tentatively reads TRBD1 or TRBD2 (6 bases each). V was shortened by 3 bases and J by 3 bases, with 28 bases between the two germline ends. This CDR3 contains 19 residues. Germline CDR1 and CDR2: SGHRS and YFSETQ. CDR3 sequence: CASSYRYRTEGVGIYEQYF. CDR3 sequence (DNA): TGCGCCAGCAGCTACCGGTACAGGACGGAGGGGGTAGGAATCTACGAGCAGTACTTC.

The V call is TRBV10-3, the J call TRBJ2-7; TRBD1 or TRBD2 may be the D gene (6 bases each). CDR1 is ENHRY, CDR2 SYGVKD, per germline. V lost 0 bases, J lost 5 bases, and 17 bases lay in between. CDR3 size: 16 residues. CDR3: CAISESRGLAAHEQYF. The CDR3 region has the DNA TGTGCCATCAGTGAGTCCCGGGGGCTTGCAGCCCACGAGCAGTACTTC.

The genes are TRBV28 and TRBJ2-3; TRBD2 is a possible D gene (6 bases). The V end was cut by 4 bases, the J end by 2 bases, with 10 bases between. From germline, CDR1 is MDHEN and CDR2 SYDVKM. The CDR3 is 14 residues long. CDR3 DNA sequence: TGTGCCAGCAGTTCGAGCGGGCTCACAGATACGCAGTATTTT. Its translation is CASSSSGLTDTQYF.